This T cell receptor beta chain was obtained from a study of T cell changes during pregnancy in multiple sclerosis. TCRdb keeps only in-frame clones here, not all; method: immunoSEQ multiplex PCR. The sample holds just under 80,000 clones; 90% to 95% are singletons and the top ten take approximately 0.99%. CDR1 is ENHRY and CDR2 is SYGVKD in the germline V gene. V was clipped by 6 bases and J by 1 base, with 12 bases between them. The CDR3 has 14 amino acids. This clone was counted once. This chain links TRBV10-3 with TRBJ1-1; possible D gene TRBD1, 5 bases. The clonotype originates from a female donor with multiple sclerosis, enrolled in a pregnancy study. This sample comprised peripheral blood, obtained in the first trimester of pregnancy. In nucleotides, the CDR3 is TGTGCCATCAGCCCGACAACAGGGAACACTGAAGCTTTCTTT. This encodes CAISPTTGNTEAFF.